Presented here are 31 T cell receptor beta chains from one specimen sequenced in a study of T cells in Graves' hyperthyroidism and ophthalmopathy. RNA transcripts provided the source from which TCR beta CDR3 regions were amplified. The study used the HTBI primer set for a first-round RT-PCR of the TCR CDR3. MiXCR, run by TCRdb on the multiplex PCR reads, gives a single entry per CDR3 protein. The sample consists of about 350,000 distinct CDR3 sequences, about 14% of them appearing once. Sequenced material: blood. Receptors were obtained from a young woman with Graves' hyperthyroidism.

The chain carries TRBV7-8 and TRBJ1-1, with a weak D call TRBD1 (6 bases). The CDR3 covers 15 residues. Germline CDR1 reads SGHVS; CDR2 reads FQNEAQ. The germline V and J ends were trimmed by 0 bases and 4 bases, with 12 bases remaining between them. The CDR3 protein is CASSLASGGITEAFF. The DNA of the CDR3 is TGTGCCAGCAGCTTAGCGTCCGGGGGCATCACTGAAGCTTTCTTT. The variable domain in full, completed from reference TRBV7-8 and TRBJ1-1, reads GAGVSQSPRYKVAKRGQDVALRCDPISGHVSLFWYQQALGQGPEFLTYFQNEAQLDKSGLPSDRFFAERPEGSVSTLKIQRTQQEDSAVYLCASSLASGGITEAFFGQGTRLTVV.

The CDR3 coding sequence is TGTGCCATCAGACGACTAGCGGGAGGGCCGGGGGATACGCAGTATTTT. Translating it yields CAIRRLAGGPGDTQYF. The V and J genes are TRBV10-3 and TRBJ2-3; TRBD2 matches 14 bases. The CDR3 contains 16 residues. Germline CDR1 is ENHRY and CDR2 is SYGVKD. Trimming removed 6 bases from V and 6 bases from J; junction bases left unmatched: 8.

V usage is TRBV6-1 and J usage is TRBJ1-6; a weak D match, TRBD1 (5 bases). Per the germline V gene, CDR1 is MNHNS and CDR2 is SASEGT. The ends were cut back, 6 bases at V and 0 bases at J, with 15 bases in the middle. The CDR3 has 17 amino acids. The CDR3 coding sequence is TGTGCCAGCAGCGCGACAGTGCCGAGCTCCTATAATTCACCCCTCCACTTT. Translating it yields CASSATVPSSYNSPLHF.

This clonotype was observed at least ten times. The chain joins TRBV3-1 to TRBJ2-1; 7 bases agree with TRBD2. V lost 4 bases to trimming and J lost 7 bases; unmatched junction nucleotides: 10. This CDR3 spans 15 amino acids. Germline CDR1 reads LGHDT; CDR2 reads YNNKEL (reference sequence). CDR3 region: CASSPGSSGPNEQFF. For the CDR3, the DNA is TGTGCCAGCAGCCCTGGGTCTAGCGGACCAAATGAGCAGTTCTTC.

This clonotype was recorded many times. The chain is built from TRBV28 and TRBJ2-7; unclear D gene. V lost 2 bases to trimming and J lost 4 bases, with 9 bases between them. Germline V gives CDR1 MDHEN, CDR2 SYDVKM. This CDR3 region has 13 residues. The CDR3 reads CASSLNGHYEQYF. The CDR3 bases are TGTGCCAGCAGTTTAAACGGCCATTACGAGCAGTACTTC.

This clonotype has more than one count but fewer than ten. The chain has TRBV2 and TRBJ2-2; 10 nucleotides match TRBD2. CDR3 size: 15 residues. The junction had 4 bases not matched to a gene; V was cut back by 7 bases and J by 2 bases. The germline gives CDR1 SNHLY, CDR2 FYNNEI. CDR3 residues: CASTEREGNTGELFF. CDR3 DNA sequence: TGTGCCAGCACCGAGCGGGAGGGCAACACCGGGGAGCTGTTTTTT. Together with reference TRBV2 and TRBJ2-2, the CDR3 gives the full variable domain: EPEVTQTPSHQVTQMGQEVILRCVPISNHLYFYWYRQILGQKVEFLVSFYNNEISEKSEIFDDQFSVERPDGSNFTLKIRSTKLEDSAMYFCASTEREGNTGELFFGEGSRLTVL.

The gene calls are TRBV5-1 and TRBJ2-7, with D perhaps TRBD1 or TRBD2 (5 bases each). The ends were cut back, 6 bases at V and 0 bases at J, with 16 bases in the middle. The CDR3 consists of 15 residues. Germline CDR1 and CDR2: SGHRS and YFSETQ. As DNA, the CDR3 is TGCGCCAGCACCTCGGGGCTCGAGAGCTCCTACGAGCAGTACTTC. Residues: CASTSGLESSYEQYF.

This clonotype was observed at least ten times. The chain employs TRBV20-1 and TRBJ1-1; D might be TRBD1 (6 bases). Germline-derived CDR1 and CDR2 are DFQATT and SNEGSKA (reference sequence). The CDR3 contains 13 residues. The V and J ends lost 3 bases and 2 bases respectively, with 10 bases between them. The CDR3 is CSARTGSNTEAFF. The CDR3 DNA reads TGCAGTGCTAGGACAGGAAGTAACACTGAAGCTTTCTTT.

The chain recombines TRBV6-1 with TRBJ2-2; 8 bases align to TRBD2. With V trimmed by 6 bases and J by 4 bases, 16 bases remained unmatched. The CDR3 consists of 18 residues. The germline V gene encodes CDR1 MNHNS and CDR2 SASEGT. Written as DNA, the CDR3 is TGTGCCAGCAGCCTCTCAAGGAGCGGGAGTTTAGGCACCGGGGAGCTGTTTTTT. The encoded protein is CASSLSRSGSLGTGELFF.

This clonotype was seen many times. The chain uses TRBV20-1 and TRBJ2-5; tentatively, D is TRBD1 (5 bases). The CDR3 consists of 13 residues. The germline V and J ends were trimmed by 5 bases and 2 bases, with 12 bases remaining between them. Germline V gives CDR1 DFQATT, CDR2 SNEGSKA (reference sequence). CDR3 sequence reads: CSALLSGQETQYF. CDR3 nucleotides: TGCAGTGCTCTATTATCAGGGCAAGAGACCCAGTACTTC.

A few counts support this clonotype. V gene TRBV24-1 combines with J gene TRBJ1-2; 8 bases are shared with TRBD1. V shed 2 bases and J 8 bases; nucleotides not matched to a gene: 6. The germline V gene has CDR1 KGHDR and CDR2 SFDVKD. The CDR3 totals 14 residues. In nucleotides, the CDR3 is TGTGCCACCAGTGATTCCTGGACAGGGAACGGCTACACCTTC. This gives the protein CATSDSWTGNGYTF.

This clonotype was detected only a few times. CDR3: CASSTLTGELFF. CDR3 DNA: TGTGCCAGCAGTACCCTCACCGGGGAGCTGTTTTTT. The rearrangement uses TRBV28 and TRBJ2-2; D call uncertain. Trimming pared 5 bases from V and 4 bases from J, leaving 5 bases between. Germline-derived CDR1 and CDR2 are MDHEN and SYDVKM. This CDR3 has 12 amino acids.

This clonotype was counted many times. The CDR3 coding sequence is TGTGCCAGCAGTGAACAGCCGGGACAGGTCAACTATGGCTACACCTTC. Protein: CASSEQPGQVNYGYTF. The chain has TRBV2 and TRBJ1-2, with 8 bases matching TRBD1. V lost 2 bases and J lost 2; bases outside the gene matches: 7. This CDR3 region has 16 residues. Germline loops: CDR1 SNHLY, CDR2 FYNNEI.

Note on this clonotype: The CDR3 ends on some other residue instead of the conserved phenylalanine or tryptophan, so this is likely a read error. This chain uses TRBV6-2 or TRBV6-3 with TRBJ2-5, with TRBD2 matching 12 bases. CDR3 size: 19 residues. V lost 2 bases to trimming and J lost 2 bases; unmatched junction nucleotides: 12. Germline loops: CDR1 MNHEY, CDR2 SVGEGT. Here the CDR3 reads CASSYGLAGGPIYQETQYL. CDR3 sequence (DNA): TGTGCCAGCAGTTACGGGCTAGCGGGAGGGCCGATCTATCAAGAGACCCAGTACCTC.

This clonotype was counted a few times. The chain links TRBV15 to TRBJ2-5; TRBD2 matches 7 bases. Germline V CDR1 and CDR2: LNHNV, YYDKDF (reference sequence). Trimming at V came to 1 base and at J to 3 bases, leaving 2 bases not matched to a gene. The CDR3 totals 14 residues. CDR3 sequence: CATSRGGGEETQYF. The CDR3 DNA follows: TGTGCCACCAGCAGAGGGGGGGGGGAAGAGACCCAGTACTTC.

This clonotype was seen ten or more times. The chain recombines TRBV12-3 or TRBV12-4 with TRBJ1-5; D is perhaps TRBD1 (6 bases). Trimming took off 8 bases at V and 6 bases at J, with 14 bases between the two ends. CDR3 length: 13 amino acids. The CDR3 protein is CASGGGPLQPQHF. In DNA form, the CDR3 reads TGTGCCAGCGGAGGGGGGCCGCTTCAGCCCCAGCATTTT.

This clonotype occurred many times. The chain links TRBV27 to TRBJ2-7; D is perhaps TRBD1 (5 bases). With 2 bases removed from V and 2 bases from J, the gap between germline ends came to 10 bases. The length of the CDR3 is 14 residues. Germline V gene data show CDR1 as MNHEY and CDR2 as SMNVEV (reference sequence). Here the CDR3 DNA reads TGTGCCAGCAGTTTACGACAGTTTACCTACGAGCAGTACTTC. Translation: CASSLRQFTYEQYF.

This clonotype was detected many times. In DNA, the CDR3 is TGTGCCAGCAGTGGACTCCGGCGCTACAATGAGCAGTTCTTC. It yields the protein CASSGLRRYNEQFF. The V gene is TRBV2, the J gene TRBJ2-1; unclear D gene. This CDR3 has 14 amino acids. Germline assignment: CDR1 SNHLY and CDR2 FYNNEI. Trimming removed 4 bases at V and 3 bases at J, with 10 bases between.

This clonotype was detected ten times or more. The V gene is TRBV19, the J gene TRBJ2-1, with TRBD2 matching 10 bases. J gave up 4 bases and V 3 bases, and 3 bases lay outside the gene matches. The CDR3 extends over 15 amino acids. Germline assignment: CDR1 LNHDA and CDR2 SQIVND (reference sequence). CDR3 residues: CASSIGTSAYNEQFF. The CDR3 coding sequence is TGTGCCAGTAGTATCGGGACTAGCGCTTACAATGAGCAGTTCTTC.

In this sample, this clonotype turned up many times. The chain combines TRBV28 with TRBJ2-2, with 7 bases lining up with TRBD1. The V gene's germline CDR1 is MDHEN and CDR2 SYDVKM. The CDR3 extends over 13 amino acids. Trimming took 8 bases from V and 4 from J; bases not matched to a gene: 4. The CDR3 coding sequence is TGTGCCAGCCGACCAGGGGGCACCGGGGAGCTGTTTTTT. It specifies CASRPGGTGELFF.

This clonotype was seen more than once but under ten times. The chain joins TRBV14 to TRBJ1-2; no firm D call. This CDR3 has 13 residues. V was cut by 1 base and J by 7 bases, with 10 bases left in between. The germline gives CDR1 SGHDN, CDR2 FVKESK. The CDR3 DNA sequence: TGTGCCAGCAGCCAAGTATCTCCCGGTGGCTACACCTTC. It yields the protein CASSQVSPGGYTF.

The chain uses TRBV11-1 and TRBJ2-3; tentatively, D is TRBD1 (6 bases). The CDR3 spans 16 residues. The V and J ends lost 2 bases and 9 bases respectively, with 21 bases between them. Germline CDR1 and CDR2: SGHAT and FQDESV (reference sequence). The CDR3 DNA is TGTGCCAGCAGCTTAAAGGGGGACCGGGGATCGGAAACGCAGTATTTT. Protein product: CASSLKGDRGSETQYF.

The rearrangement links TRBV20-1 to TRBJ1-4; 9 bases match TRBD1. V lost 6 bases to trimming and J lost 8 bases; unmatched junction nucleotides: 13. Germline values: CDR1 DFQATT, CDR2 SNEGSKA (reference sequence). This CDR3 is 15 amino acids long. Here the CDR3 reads CSALRQGGTIEKLFF. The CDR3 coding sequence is TGCAGTGCCCTTAGACAGGGGGGGACTATAGAAAAACTGTTTTTT.

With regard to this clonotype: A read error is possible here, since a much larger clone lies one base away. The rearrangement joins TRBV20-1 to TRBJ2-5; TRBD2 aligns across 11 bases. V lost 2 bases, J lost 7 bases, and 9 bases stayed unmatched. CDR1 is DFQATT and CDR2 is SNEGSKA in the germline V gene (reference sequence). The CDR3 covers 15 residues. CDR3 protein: CSARNLAGGQGTQYF. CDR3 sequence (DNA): TGCAGTGCTAGAAATCTAGCGGGAGGTCAGGGGACCCAGTACTTC.

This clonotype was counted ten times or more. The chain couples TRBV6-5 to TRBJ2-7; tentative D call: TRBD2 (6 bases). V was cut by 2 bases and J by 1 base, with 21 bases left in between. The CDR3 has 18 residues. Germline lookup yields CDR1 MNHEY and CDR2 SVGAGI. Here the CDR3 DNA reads TGTGCCAGCAGTTACAGCTCTTCCGGACTACACATTTCCTACGAGCAGTACTTC. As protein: CASSYSSSGLHISYEQYF.

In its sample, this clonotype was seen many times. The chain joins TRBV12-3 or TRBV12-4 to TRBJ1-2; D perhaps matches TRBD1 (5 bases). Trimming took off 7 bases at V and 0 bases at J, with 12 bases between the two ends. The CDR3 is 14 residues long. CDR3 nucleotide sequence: TGTGCCAGCACCCGGGGACCTTCTAACTATGGCTACACCTTC. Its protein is CASTRGPSNYGYTF.

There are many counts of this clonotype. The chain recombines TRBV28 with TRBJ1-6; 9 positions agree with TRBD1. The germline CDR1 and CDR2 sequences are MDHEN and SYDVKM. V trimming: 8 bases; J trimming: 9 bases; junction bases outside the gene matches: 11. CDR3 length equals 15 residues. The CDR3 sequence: CASFGPGQGRSPLHF. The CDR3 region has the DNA TGTGCCAGCTTCGGCCCGGGACAGGGCCGTTCACCCCTCCACTTT.

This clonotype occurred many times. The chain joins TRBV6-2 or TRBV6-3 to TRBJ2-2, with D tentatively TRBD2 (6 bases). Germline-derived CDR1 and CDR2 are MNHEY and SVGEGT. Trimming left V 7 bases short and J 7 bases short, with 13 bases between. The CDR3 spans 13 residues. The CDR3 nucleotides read TGTGCCAGCATTGGTAGCGGCATCGGGGAGCTGTTTTTT. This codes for CASIGSGIGELFF.

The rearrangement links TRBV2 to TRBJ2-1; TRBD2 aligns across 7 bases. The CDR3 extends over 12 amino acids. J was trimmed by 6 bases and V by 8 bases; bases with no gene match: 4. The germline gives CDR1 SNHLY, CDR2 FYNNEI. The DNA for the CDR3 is TGTGCCAGCGAGACTAGCAGCAATGAGCAGTTCTTC. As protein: CASETSSNEQFF.

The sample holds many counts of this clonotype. The CDR3 here is CSASPRDSYQETQYF. Here the CDR3 DNA reads TGCAGTGCTAGTCCCCGGGACTCCTACCAAGAGACCCAGTACTTC. The rearrangement uses TRBV20-1 and TRBJ2-5, with D possibly being TRBD2 (6 bases). CDR1 is DFQATT and CDR2 is SNEGSKA in the germline V gene (reference sequence). With 3 bases removed from V and 0 bases from J, the gap between germline ends came to 14 bases. The length of the CDR3 is 15 residues.

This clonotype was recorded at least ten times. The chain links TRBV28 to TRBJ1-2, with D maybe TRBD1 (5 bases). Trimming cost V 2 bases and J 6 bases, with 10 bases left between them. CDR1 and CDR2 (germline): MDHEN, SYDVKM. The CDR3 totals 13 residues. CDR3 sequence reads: CASSLAGEHGYTF. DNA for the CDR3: TGTGCCAGCAGTTTAGCGGGGGAACATGGCTACACCTTC.